This TCR beta chain is from a study of T cell repertoires in cytomegalovirus infection. Study results and limitations: HLA-C-restricted CMV-specific TCR beta clonotypes prevailed in the ex vivo response.

TCRdb called the reads again in MiXCR, with one record for every CDR3 protein. This sample carries about 830,000 distinct CDR3 sequences, roughly 33% of them seen once, and the ten largest clones take around 12%. V was trimmed by 6 bases and J by 1 base, leaving 18 bases between them. Germline CDR1 reads SQVTM; CDR2 reads ANQGSEA. The CDR3 is made up of 15 amino acids. With regard to this clonotype: Its antigen remains unknown.

The sequence derives from a human donor in good health (CMV status not recorded). Some clones in this sample may be carry-over from other donors' samples. The V and J genes are TRBV29-1 and TRBJ1-1; possible D gene TRBD1, 6 bases. This specimen was cultured CD8+ T cells from PBMCs, taken from culture after CMV antigen stimulation. Written as DNA, the CDR3 is TGCAGCGTCCCCTCGGGGGGGCTCGGGAACACTGAAGCTTTCTTT. The encoded protein is CSVPSGGLGNTEAFF.